A single sample is the source of the 20 T cell receptor beta chains below, sequenced in a study of beta chain features in type 1 diabetes. The authors reverse transcribed all of the isolated RNA, so sequencing captured expressed TCRB transcripts. Some clones are missing from TCRdb's copy, which holds only in-frame ones; the method was immunoSEQ multiplex PCR. This sample has 65,000 to 100,000 clones, with around a third found just once. The sequenced sample was stem cell memory CD4+ T cells from blood. Receptor source: a woman aged 18-29 years in good health.

The sample holds a few counts of this clone. The chain links TRBV11-2 to TRBJ2-5; TRBD1 agrees at 8 bases. The CDR3 runs to 13 residues. Germline trimming cut 5 bases from V and 5 bases from J; bases unmatched to any gene: 4. The germline gives CDR1 SGHAT, CDR2 FQNNGV. The CDR3 DNA sequence: TGTGCCAGCAGCCCACAGGGGGTTGAGACCCAGTACTTC. This translates into CASSPQGVETQYF.

The chain combines TRBV2 with TRBJ2-1; TRBD2 agrees at 10 bases. The CDR3 loop spans 14 amino acids. Germline V gene sequence: CDR1 SNHLY, CDR2 FYNNEI. The V gene end was trimmed by 4 bases and the J gene end by 4 bases; junction bases not matched to a gene: 1. For the CDR3, the DNA is TGTGCCAGCAGTGTACTAGCGGGGTACAATGAGCAGTTCTTC. Translation gives CASSVLAGYNEQFF.

This clone was seen a few times. This sequence joins TRBV27 and TRBJ2-5, with 8 bases identical to TRBD1. This CDR3 has 14 residues. The V gene end was trimmed by 6 bases and the J gene end by 5 bases; junction bases not matched to a gene: 8. Per germline, CDR1 MNHEY and CDR2 SMNVEV (reference sequence). The CDR3 protein is CASSSTRQGETQYF. The CDR3 region has the DNA TGTGCCAGCAGCTCCACGAGACAGGGGGAGACCCAGTACTTC.

This clone has only a few counts. This chain connects TRBV25-1 to TRBJ2-2; D call uncertain. V was trimmed by 4 bases and J by 0 bases, leaving 6 bases between them. CDR1 and CDR2 from the germline V gene are MGHDK and SYGVNS. The CDR3 is made up of 14 amino acids. CDR3 bases: TGTGCCAGCAGTGCGACACCGAACACCGGGGAGCTGTTTTTT. Translation: CASSATPNTGELFF.

The chain couples TRBV4-1 to TRBJ2-7; TRBD2 matches 10 bases. V gave up 2 bases and J gave up 6 bases; unmatched junction bases: 7. Germline V gene sequence: CDR1 MGHRA, CDR2 YSYEKL. CDR3 length: 15 residues. The DNA of the CDR3 is TGCGCCAGCAGCCAAACCGGAGCGGGAGGGTCCGAGCAGTACTTC. Protein product: CASSQTGAGGSEQYF.

This clone was seen a few times. This chain links TRBV7-8 with TRBJ2-7, with a possible D match to TRBD1 (5 bases). The CDR3 is 14 amino acids. V dropped 4 bases and J dropped 0 bases, with 10 bases sitting between them. Germline lookup yields CDR1 SGHVS and CDR2 FQNEAQ. The CDR3 DNA follows: TGTGCCAGCAGCTCTGGACACAGCTCCTACGAGCAGTACTTC. Translation: CASSSGHSSYEQYF.

This chain links TRBV7-2 with TRBJ1-4, with a possible D match to TRBD1 (6 bases). CDR1 and CDR2 (germline): SGHTA, FQGNSA. The length of the CDR3 is 14 residues. Trimming stripped 6 bases from V and 8 bases from J, with 16 bases between. DNA for the CDR3: TGTGCCAGCAGTTTAAGGGGGATTCAAGAAAAACTGTTTTTT. Translating gives CASSLRGIQEKLFF.

The chain carries TRBV4-1 and TRBJ2-3; D is ambiguous. The ends were cut back, 4 bases at V and 0 bases at J, with 20 bases in the middle. Germline V gives CDR1 MGHRA, CDR2 YSYEKL. CDR3 length equals 18 residues. This chain's CDR3 is CASSLLPKTIASTDTQYF. The CDR3 bases are TGCGCCAGCAGCCTACTACCCAAAACTATCGCCAGCACAGATACGCAGTATTTT.

The gene calls are TRBV30 and TRBJ2-5, with 9 bases lining up with TRBD1. This CDR3 has 12 amino acids. CDR1 is GTSNPN, CDR2 SVGIG, per germline (reference sequence). V lost 4 bases to trimming and J lost 4 bases; unmatched junction nucleotides: 1. The CDR3 reads CAWKGQGETQYF. Written as DNA, the CDR3 is TGTGCCTGGAAGGGACAGGGAGAGACCCAGTACTTC. Based on the CDR3 plus reference TRBV30 and TRBJ2-5, the full variable domain is SQTIHQWPATLVQPVGSPLSLECTVEGTSNPNLYWYRQAAGRGLQLLFYSVGIGQISSEVPQNLSASRPQDRQFILSSKKLLLSDSGFYLCAWKGQGETQYFGPGTRLLVL.

Only a few counts were recorded for this clone. J is TRBJ1-5 and V is TRBV7-8; D call uncertain. Trimming cost V 5 bases and J 3 bases, with 5 bases left between them. Germline CDR1 is SGHVS and CDR2 is FQNEAQ. The CDR3 extends over 12 amino acids. The CDR3 sequence: CASSPLNQPQHF. The CDR3 nucleotides are TGTGCCAGCAGCCCTCTCAATCAGCCCCAGCATTTT.

The chain has TRBV29-1 and TRBJ2-7; TRBD1 agrees at 9 bases. This CDR3 spans 13 amino acids. The ends lost 6 bases at V and 3 bases at J; junction bases unmatched: 6. Germline V CDR1 and CDR2: SQVTM, ANQGSEA. CDR3 sequence reads: CSVEDRGVYEQYF. As DNA, the CDR3 is TGCAGCGTGGAGGACAGGGGAGTCTACGAGCAGTACTTC.

The chain uses TRBV6-5 and TRBJ2-3; D might be TRBD1 (6 bases). Germline V lookup: CDR1 MNHEY, CDR2 SVGAGI. The CDR3 loop spans 13 amino acids. The V and J ends lost 9 bases and 6 bases respectively, with 16 bases between them. CDR3 DNA: TGTGCCAGTGCCTCAGGGGCGCCGGATACGCAGTATTTT. The encoded protein is CASASGAPDTQYF.

V gene TRBV9 combines with J gene TRBJ1-1, with TRBD1 identical over 7 bases. The CDR3 length is 13 residues. Germline V gene sequence: CDR1 SGDLS, CDR2 YYNGEE. J gave up 7 bases and V 4 bases, and 7 bases lay outside the gene matches. As DNA, the CDR3 is TGTGCCAGCAGCCAAGACAGACAGGGTGAAGCTTTCTTT. Amino acid sequence: CASSQDRQGEAFF.

The chain is built from TRBV6-1 and TRBJ2-7; D is undetermined. The CDR3 has 13 residues. Trimming cost V 2 bases and J 5 bases, with 10 bases left between them. The germline V gene has CDR1 MNHNS and CDR2 SASEGT. The CDR3 spells CASSESITHEQYF. CDR3 nucleotides: TGTGCCAGCAGTGAAAGTATTACACACGAGCAGTACTTC.

This chain links TRBV30 with TRBJ1-5; no clear D. Germline V gene lookup returns CDR1 GTSNPN and CDR2 SVGIG (reference sequence). CDR3 size: 13 residues. V dropped 0 bases and J dropped 5 bases, with 8 bases sitting between them. DNA of the CDR3: TGTGCCTGGAGTGTGAGGTTCGATCAGCCCCAGCATTTT. It is translated as CAWSVRFDQPQHF.

On this clone: Other DNA sequences within the sample encode an identical CDR3. The rearrangement joins TRBV9 to TRBJ1-1; D possibly corresponds to TRBD1 (5 bases). Trimming cost V 0 bases and J 1 base, with 7 bases left between them. Looked up from germline, CDR1 is SGDLS and CDR2 is YYNGEE. CDR3 length: 14 residues. CDR3 loop: CASSVGQGNTEAFF. The CDR3 DNA is TGTGCCAGCAGCGTAGGGCAGGGGAACACTGAAGCTTTCTTT.

The chain is built from TRBV5-8 and TRBJ2-2, with D uncertain. The length of the CDR3 is 15 residues. Trimming pared 2 bases from V and 5 bases from J, leaving 13 bases between. The germline V gene has CDR1 SGHTS and CDR2 YDEGEE. The CDR3 region is CASSFRLPLTGELFF. In DNA form, the CDR3 reads TGTGCCAGCAGCTTCAGGCTACCGCTGACCGGGGAGCTGTTTTTT.

Concerning this clone: Mismatch with germline at one junction end may stem from a read error. The chain employs TRBV5-1 and TRBJ1-1; maybe TRBD1 (5 bases). Germline values: CDR1 SGHRS, CDR2 YFSETQ. This CDR3 has 13 residues. CDR3 DNA sequence: TGCGCCAGCACTATGGGACTGAACACTGAAGTTTTCTTT. It is translated as CASTMGLNTEVFF.

The chain joins TRBV5-1 to TRBJ2-5, with 8 bases identical to TRBD2. The CDR3 has 15 amino acids. V was clipped by 4 bases and J by 6 bases; unmatched bases: 11. CDR1 SGHRS and CDR2 YFSETQ come from the germline V gene. Here the CDR3 DNA reads TGCGCCAGCAGCCCCCTTTCGGGAGGGCCGCAGACCCAGTACTTC. This codes for CASSPLSGGPQTQYF.

This clone was counted only a few times. The chain joins TRBV29-1 to TRBJ2-7, with D perhaps TRBD1 (5 bases). The ends were cut back, 6 bases at V and 2 bases at J, with 14 bases in the middle. The CDR3 covers 13 residues. Germline assignment: CDR1 SQVTM and CDR2 ANQGSEA. Here the CDR3 reads CSVATGQPYEQYF. In DNA form, the CDR3 reads TGCAGCGTAGCCACAGGCCAACCCTACGAGCAGTACTTC.